The clone carrying this TCR beta chain was detected once. What it recognizes is unknown. This sample was included in a study of T cells in narcolepsy. Sequenced by immunoSEQ multiplex PCR; TCRdb stores in-frame clones only, minus some. The profile shows under 35,000 clones, roughly 80% of them singletons. Whole-study findings and limits: Autoreactive clone sequences were missing from some blood memory CD4+ repertoires.

V lost 4 bases, J lost 1 base, and 17 bases lay in between. The CDR3 sequence is 16 residues long. The germline CDR1 and CDR2 sequences are SGHRS and YFSETQ. The receptor's source is a human donor in good health. Sample: memory (CD45RA-) CD4+ T cells from blood. The chain recombines TRBV5-1 with TRBJ1-1; D unclear. The CDR3 nucleotides are TGCGCCAGCAGCCGAGACGACATCCGTGAGAACACTGAAGCTTTCTTT. Its protein is CASSRDDIRENTEAFF.